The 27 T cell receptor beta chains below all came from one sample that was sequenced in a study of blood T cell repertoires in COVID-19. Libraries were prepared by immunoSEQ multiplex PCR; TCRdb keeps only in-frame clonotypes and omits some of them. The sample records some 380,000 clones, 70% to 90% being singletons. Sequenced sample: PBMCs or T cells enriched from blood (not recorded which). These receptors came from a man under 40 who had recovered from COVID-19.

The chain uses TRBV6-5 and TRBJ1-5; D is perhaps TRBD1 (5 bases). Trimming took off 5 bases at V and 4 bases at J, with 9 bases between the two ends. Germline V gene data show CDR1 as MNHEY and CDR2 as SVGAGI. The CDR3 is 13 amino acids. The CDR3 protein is CASSPGHNQPQHF. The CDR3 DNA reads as TGTGCCAGCAGTCCAGGGCATAATCAGCCCCAGCATTTT.

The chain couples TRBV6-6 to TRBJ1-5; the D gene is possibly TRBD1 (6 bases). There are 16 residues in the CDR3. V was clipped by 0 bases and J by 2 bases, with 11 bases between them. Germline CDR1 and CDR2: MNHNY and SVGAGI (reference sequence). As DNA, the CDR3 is TGTGCCAGCAGTTACTCCGGGGGGGCCGGCAATCAGCCCCAGCATTTT. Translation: CASSYSGGAGNQPQHF.

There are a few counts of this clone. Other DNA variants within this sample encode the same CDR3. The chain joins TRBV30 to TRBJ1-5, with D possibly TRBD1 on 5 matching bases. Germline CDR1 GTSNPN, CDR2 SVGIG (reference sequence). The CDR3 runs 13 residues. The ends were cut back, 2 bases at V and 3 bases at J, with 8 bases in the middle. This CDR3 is CAWSSRDNQPQHF. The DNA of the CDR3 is TGTGCCTGGAGTAGCAGGGACAATCAGCCCCAGCATTTT.

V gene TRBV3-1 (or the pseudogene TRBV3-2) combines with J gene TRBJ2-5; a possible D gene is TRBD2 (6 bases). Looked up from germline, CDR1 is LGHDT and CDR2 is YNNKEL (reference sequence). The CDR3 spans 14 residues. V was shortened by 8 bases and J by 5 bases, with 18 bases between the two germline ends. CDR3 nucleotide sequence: TGTGCCAGCTCCCCGGGACCTGGGGGGGAGACCCAGTACTTC. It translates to CASSPGPGGETQYF.

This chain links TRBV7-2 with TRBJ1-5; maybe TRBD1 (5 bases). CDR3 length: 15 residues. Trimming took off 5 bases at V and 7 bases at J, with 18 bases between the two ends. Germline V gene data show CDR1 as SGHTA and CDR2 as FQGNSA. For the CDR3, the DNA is TGTGCCAGCAGCCCTCAAGGCGGGACCCAGCAGCCCCAGCATTTT. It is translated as CASSPQGGTQQPQHF.

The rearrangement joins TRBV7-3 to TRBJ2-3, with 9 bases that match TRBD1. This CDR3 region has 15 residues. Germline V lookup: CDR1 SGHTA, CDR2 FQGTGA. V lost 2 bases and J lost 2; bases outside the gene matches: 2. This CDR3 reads CASSLGDRDTDTQYF. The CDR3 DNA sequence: TGTGCCAGCAGCTTAGGGGACAGGGACACAGATACGCAGTATTTT.

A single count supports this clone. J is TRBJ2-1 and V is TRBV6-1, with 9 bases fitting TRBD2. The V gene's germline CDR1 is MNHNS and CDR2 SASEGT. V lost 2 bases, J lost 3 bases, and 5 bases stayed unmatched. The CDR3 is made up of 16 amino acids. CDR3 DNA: TGTGCCAGCAGTGAATTAGCGGGGGCCGGCTACAATGAGCAGTTCTTC. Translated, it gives CASSELAGAGYNEQFF.

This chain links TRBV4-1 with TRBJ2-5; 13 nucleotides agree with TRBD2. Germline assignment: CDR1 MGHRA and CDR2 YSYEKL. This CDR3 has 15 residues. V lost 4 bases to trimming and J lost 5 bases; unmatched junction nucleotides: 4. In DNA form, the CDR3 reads TGCGCCAGCAGCCTCGAACTAGCGGGGGGGGAGACCCAGTACTTC. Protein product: CASSLELAGGETQYF.

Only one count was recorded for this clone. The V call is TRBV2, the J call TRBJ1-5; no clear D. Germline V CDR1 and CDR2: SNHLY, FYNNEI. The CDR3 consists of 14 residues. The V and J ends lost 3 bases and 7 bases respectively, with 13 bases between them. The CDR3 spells CASSDNRDRQPQHF. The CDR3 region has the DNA TGTGCCAGCAGTGATAATCGGGATCGGCAGCCCCAGCATTTT. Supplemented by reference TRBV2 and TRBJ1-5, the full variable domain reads EPEVTQTPSHQVTQMGQEVILRCVPISNHLYFYWYRQILGQKVEFLVSFYNNEISEKSEIFDDQFSVERPDGSNFTLKIRSTKLEDSAMYFCASSDNRDRQPQHFGDGTRLSIL.

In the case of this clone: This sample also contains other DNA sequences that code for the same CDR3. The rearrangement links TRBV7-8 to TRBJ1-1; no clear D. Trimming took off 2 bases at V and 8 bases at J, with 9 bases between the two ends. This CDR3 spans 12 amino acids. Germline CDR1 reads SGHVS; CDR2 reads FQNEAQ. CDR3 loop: CASSLRGGEAFF. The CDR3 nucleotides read TGTGCCAGCAGCTTACGAGGCGGGGAAGCTTTCTTT.

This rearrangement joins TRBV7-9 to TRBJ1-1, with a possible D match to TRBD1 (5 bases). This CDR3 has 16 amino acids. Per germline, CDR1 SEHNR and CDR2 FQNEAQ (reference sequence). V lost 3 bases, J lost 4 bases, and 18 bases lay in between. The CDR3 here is CASSLGSGTWRTEAFF. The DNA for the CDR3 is TGTGCCAGCAGCTTGGGCTCGGGGACTTGGCGCACTGAAGCTTTCTTT. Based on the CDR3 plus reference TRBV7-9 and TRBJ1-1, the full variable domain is DTGVSQNPRHKITKRGQNVTFRCDPISEHNRLYWYRQTLGQGPEFLTYFQNEAQLEKSRLLSDRFSAERPKGSFSTLEIQRTEQGDSAMYLCASSLGSGTWRTEAFFGQGTRLTVV.

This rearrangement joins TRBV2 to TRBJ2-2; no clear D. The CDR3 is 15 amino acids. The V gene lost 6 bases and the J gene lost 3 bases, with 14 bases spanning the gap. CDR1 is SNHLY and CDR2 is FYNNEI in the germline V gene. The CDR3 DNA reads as TGTGCCAGCAGGCCGAATGACGGGTACACCGGGGAGCTGTTTTTT. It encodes CASRPNDGYTGELFF.

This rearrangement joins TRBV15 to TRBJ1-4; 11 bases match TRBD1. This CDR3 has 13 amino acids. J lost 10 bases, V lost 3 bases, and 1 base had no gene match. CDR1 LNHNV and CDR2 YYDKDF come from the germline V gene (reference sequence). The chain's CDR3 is CATSRGTGGKLFF. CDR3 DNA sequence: TGTGCCACCAGCAGGGGGACAGGGGGAAAACTGTTTTTT.

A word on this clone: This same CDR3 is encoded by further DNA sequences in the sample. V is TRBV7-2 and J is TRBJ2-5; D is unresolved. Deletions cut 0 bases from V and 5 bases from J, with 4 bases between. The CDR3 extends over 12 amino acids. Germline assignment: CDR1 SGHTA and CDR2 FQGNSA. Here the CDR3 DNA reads TGTGCCAGCAGCTTAGCGCGTGAGACCCAGTACTTC. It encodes CASSLARETQYF.

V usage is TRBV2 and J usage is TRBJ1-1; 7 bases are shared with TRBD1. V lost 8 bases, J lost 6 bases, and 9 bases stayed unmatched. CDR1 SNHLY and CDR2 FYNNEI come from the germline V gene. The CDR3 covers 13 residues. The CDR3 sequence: CASVPGGVSEAFF. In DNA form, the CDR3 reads TGTGCCAGCGTCCCAGGGGGAGTATCTGAAGCTTTCTTT. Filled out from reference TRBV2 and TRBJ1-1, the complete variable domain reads EPEVTQTPSHQVTQMGQEVILRCVPISNHLYFYWYRQILGQKVEFLVSFYNNEISEKSEIFDDQFSVERPDGSNFTLKIRSTKLEDSAMYFCASVPGGVSEAFFGQGTRLTVV.

The CDR3 loop is CASRLSAGYEQFF. In DNA, the CDR3 is TGTGCCAGCAGGCTTTCAGCCGGGTATGAGCAGTTCTTC. The chain uses TRBV6-5 and TRBJ2-1; D uncertain. The CDR3 extends over 13 amino acids. The germline V gene has CDR1 MNHEY and CDR2 SVGAGI. The V end lost 6 bases, the J end lost 8 bases, and 14 bases lay between the germline ends.

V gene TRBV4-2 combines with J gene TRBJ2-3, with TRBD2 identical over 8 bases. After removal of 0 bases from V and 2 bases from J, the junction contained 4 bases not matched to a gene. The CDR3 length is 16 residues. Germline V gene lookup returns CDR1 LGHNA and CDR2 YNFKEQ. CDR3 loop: CASSQDDGGATDTQYF. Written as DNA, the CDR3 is TGTGCCAGCAGCCAAGATGACGGGGGGGCCACAGATACGCAGTATTTT.

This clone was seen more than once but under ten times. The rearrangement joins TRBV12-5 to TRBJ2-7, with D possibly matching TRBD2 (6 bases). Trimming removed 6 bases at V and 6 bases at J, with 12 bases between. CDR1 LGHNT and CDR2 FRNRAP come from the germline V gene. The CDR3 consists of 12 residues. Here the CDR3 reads CASGLRGGEQYF. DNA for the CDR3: TGTGCTAGTGGCCTGAGGGGAGGCGAGCAGTACTTC.

This chain's CDR3 is CASSPPRGSVNTEAFF. The CDR3 DNA follows: TGTGCCAGCTCACCCCCCAGGGGGAGTGTGAACACTGAAGCTTTCTTT. The chain has TRBV18 and TRBJ1-1, with 7 bases fitting TRBD1. The J segment lost 0 bases and the V segment lost 3 bases, leaving 7 bases of the junction unmatched. The germline CDR1 and CDR2 sequences are KGHSH and LQKENI. This CDR3 is built from 16 residues.

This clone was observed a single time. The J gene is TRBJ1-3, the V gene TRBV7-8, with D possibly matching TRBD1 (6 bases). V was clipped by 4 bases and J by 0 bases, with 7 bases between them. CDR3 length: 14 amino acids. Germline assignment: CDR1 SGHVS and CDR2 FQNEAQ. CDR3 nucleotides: TGTGCCAGCAGCTCGGACAGCTCTGGAAACACCATATATTTT. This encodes CASSSDSSGNTIYF.

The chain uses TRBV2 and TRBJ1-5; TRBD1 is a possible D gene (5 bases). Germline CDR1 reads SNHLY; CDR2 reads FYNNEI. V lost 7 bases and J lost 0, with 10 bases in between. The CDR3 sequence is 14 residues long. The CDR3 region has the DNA TGTGCCAGCATGACAGATTATAGCAATCAGCCCCAGCATTTT. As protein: CASMTDYSNQPQHF.

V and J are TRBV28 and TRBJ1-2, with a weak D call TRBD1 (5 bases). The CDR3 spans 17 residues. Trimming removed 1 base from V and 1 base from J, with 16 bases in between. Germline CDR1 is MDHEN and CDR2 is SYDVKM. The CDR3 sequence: CASSLSGGLRVNYGYTF. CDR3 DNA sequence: TGTGCCAGCAGTTTATCGGGGGGACTTAGAGTTAACTATGGCTACACCTTC.

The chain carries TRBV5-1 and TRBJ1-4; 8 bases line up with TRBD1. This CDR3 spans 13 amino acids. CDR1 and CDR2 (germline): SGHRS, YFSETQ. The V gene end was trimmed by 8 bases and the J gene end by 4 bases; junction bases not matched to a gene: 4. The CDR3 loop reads CASRGQGNEKLFF. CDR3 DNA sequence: TGCGCCAGTAGAGGACAGGGTAATGAAAAACTGTTTTTT.

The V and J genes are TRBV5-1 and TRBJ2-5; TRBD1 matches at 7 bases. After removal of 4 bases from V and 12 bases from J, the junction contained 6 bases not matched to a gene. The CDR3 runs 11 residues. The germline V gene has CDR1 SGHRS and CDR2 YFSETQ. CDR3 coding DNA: TGCGCCAGCAGCCGAGGACAGGAAAAGTACTTC. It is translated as CASSRGQEKYF.

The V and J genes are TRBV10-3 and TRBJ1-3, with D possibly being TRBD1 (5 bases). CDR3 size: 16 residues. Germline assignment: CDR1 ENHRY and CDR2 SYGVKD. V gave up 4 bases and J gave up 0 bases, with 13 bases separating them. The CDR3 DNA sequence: TGTGCCATCAGTGCCAGGGTGGTTAGCTCTGGAAACACCATATATTTT. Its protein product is CAISARVVSSGNTIYF.

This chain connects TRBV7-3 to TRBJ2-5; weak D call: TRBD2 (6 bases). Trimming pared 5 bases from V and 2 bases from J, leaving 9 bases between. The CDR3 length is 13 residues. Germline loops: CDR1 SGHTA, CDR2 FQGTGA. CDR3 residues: CASSRGLQETQYF. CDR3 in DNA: TGTGCCAGCAGCCGGGGACTGCAAGAGACCCAGTACTTC.

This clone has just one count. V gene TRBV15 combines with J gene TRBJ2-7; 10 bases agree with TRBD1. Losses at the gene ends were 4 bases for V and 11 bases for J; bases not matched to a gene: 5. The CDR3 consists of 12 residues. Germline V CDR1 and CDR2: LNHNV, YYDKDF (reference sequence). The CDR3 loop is CATSMRTGGKYF. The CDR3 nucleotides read TGTGCCACCAGCATGCGGACAGGGGGGAAGTACTTC.